These T cell receptor beta chains were read from a single sample in a study of blood T cell repertoires in COVID-19. Here immunoSEQ multiplex PCR was the method, and the copy in TCRdb shows in-frame clones only, minus some. The sample records 100,000 to 150,000 clones, approximately 90% being singletons. What was sequenced was peripheral blood. These receptors came from a woman aged 50 to 60 with acute or convalescent COVID-19. Both conserved end residues are trimmed from each CDR3. Each record gives: clone size, J gene, V gene, CDR3 protein. A clone size is listed for some rows: how often the clone was seen (once, few, many), or a class if it is expanded.

>.|TRBJ1-2|TRBV10-2
ASTTGVDYGYT
>once|TRBJ1-3|TRBV30
AWSPTLLLDRQIPGNTIY
>.|TRBJ2-2|TRBV6-2/TRBV6-3
ASSYSRGFNTGELF
>.|TRBJ2-1|TRBV11-2
ASSLEGGSYNEQF
>.|TRBJ2-7|TRBV4-3
ASSQQGTSSYEQY
>.|TRBJ1-5|TRBV18
ASSVGTGGAQPQH
>.|TRBJ1-5|TRBV19
ASSAALGAQPQH
>.|TRBJ1-3|TRBV6-1
ASSEYSGNTIY
>.|TRBJ2-3|TRBV30
AWSVGTLNTDTQY
>.|TRBJ1-6|TRBV2
ASSARTGGTSPLH
>.|TRBJ2-5|TRBV11-1
ASSLAPADRGETQY
>.|TRBJ1-2|TRBV5-1
ASSLERGQRGNYGYT
>.|TRBJ2-7|TRBV10-1
ASSDGGTGVNEQY
>.|TRBJ1-1|TRBV7-9
ASSLYQGEAF
>.|TRBJ2-2|TRBV10-1
ASSGPGGHTGELF
>.|TRBJ2-3|TRBV6-2/TRBV6-3
ASSKLAGGPDTQY
>.|TRBJ2-7|TRBV6-5
ASSYGTVNSYEQY
>.|TRBJ2-7|TRBV7-2
ASSFTSASYEQY
>once|TRBJ1-6|TRBV6-2/TRBV6-3
ASSSDSLDFSPLH
>.|TRBJ2-5|TRBV18
ASSPPGLVQETQY
>.|TRBJ2-7|TRBV7-9
ASSFRDEQY
>.|TRBJ2-3|TRBV7-2
ASSLVQEGQY
>.|TRBJ2-5|TRBV29-1
SVRTVQETQY
>.|TRBJ1-5|TRBV6-2/TRBV6-3
ASSLQGQHQPQH